Listed here are 28 T cell receptor beta chains from one sample, sequenced in a study of identical twins (dated by TCRdb to the mid-2010s). The library was made by 5' RACE. The data were produced on an Illumina HiSeq 2000. TCRdb passed the public sequencing reads through fastp at Q25 and MiXCR, retaining productive beta sequences. CDR3 protein sequences are deduplicated, and each keeps its most common genes and DNA. Within this sample are 690,000 or so distinct CDR3 sequences, with around 8.3% of them counted one time only. The ten top clones hold 0.8% to 1% of the sample. These sequences were also reported in another study, on yellow fever vaccine responses in identical twins.

The sequenced sample consisted of PBMCs. The receptors shown here come from a woman between 18 and 29 years old in good health.

This clonotype was detected many times. CDR3 sequence: CASSFGTPSNTDTQYF. The CDR3 coding sequence is TGTGCCAGCAGTTTTGGGACACCTTCTAACACAGATACGCAGTATTTT. The V call is TRBV12-3 or TRBV12-4, the J call TRBJ2-3; D might be TRBD1 (6 bases). V dropped 3 bases and J dropped 2 bases, with 15 bases sitting between them. CDR3 length equals 16 residues.

V usage is TRBV20-1 and J usage is TRBJ2-1; D gene ambiguous. Germline V gene lookup returns CDR1 DFQATT and CDR2 SNEGSKA (reference sequence). The CDR3 contains 15 residues. Deletions cut 6 bases from V and 2 bases from J, with 17 bases between. The CDR3 reads CSAVRIGPPYNEQFF. In DNA form, the CDR3 reads TGCAGTGCAGTTAGAATAGGGCCCCCCTACAATGAGCAGTTCTTC.

This clonotype was recorded many times. J is TRBJ2-1 and V is TRBV6-1; the D gene is possibly TRBD2 (6 bases). The V gene's germline CDR1 is MNHNS and CDR2 SASEGT. Trimming cost V 6 bases and J 0 bases, with 9 bases left between them. CDR3 length: 14 amino acids. For the CDR3, the DNA is TGTGCCAGCAGCGGCGGGGTCTCCTACAATGAGCAGTTCTTC. This sequence encodes CASSGGVSYNEQFF.

This clonotype was counted only a few times. The chain couples TRBV20-1 to TRBJ2-5, with 10 bases that match TRBD2. This CDR3 has 15 residues. The germline gives CDR1 DFQATT, CDR2 SNEGSKA (reference sequence). V was pared by 3 bases and J by 0 bases, with 4 bases of the junction left unmatched. The CDR3 DNA follows: TGCAGTGCTAGCCCCCTAGCGGGGGACCAAGAGACCCAGTACTTC. This translates into CSASPLAGDQETQYF.

V and J are TRBV3-1 and TRBJ1-2; D remains unclear. The V end was cut by 3 bases, the J end by 4 bases, with 9 bases between. Looked up from germline, CDR1 is LGHDT and CDR2 is YNNKEL (reference sequence). The CDR3 totals 13 residues. CDR3 DNA sequence: TGTGCCAGCAGCCAGAACTCAATCTATGGCTACACCTTC. Its translation is CASSQNSIYGYTF.

This clonotype came up many times. The chain joins TRBV29-1 to TRBJ2-5; D possibly corresponds to TRBD1 (7 bases). The CDR3 sequence is 13 residues long. Germline CDR1 is SQVTM and CDR2 is ANQGSEA. Trimming took off 4 bases at V and 3 bases at J, with 12 bases between the two ends. CDR3 region: CSVVSRGEETQYF. DNA for the CDR3: TGCAGCGTTGTTTCCAGGGGGGAAGAGACCCAGTACTTC.

This clonotype came up a few times. The chain carries TRBV9 and TRBJ2-5; the D call may be TRBD1 or TRBD2 (5 bases each). This CDR3 is 14 amino acids long. CDR1 is SGDLS and CDR2 is YYNGEE in the germline V gene. Trimming cost V 3 bases and J 5 bases, with 14 bases left between them. The CDR3 loop reads CASSDRDQTETQYF. The CDR3 DNA follows: TGTGCCAGCAGCGACCGGGACCAGACCGAGACCCAGTACTTC. Full variable domain (missing parts from reference TRBV9 and TRBJ2-5): DSGVTQTPKHLITATGQRVTLRCSPRSGDLSVYWYQQSLDQGLQFLIQYYNGEERAKGNILERFSAQQFPDLHSELNLSSLELGDSALYFCASSDRDQTETQYFGPGTRLLVL.

This clonotype was recorded at least ten times. This rearrangement joins TRBV7-8 to TRBJ1-2; tentatively, D is TRBD1 (5 bases). The CDR3 sequence is 13 residues long. V lost 3 bases, J lost 4 bases, and 9 bases lay in between. Germline V gene data show CDR1 as SGHVS and CDR2 as FQNEAQ. In DNA form, the CDR3 reads TGTGCCAGCAGCTTCCAGGGCGCCTATGGCTACACCTTC. It specifies CASSFQGAYGYTF.

This clonotype was seen only a few times. This sequence joins TRBV7-2 and TRBJ2-3; D ambiguous. Per germline, CDR1 SGHTA and CDR2 FQGNSA. Trimming pared 0 bases from V and 9 bases from J, leaving 22 bases between. The CDR3 extends over 17 amino acids. CDR3 amino acids: CASSLAATSRAPGTQYF. In nucleotides, the CDR3 is TGTGCCAGCAGCTTAGCCGCTACGTCGCGTGCCCCTGGGACGCAGTATTTT.

This clonotype was seen a few times. The chain links TRBV6-6 to TRBJ2-1; the D is unclear. The CDR3 totals 13 residues. V gave up 3 bases and J gave up 7 bases, with 10 bases separating them. Germline V CDR1 and CDR2: MNHNY, SVGAGI (reference sequence). The CDR3 nucleotides read TGTGCCAGCAGTTATCTTAAGGGAAATGAGCAGTTCTTC. Protein: CASSYLKGNEQFF.

This clonotype came up many times. The rearrangement joins TRBV11-1 to TRBJ2-7; 9 bases are a match to TRBD2. The CDR3 length is 16 residues. Losses at the gene ends were 2 bases for V and 5 bases for J; bases not matched to a gene: 10. CDR1 SGHAT and CDR2 FQDESV come from the germline V gene (reference sequence). CDR3 nucleotides: TGTGCCAGCAGCTTACTCCAGCGGGGGGACCAAGACGAGCAGTACTTC. Amino acids: CASSLLQRGDQDEQYF.

Many counts were recorded for this clonotype. The chain couples TRBV29-1 to TRBJ2-3; 12 bases map to TRBD2. The CDR3 spans 13 residues. The V segment lost 8 bases and the J segment 5 bases; nucleotides outside the gene matches: 5. Germline loops: CDR1 SQVTM, CDR2 ANQGSEA. CDR3 in DNA: TGCAGCACTAGCGGGGGGAGTGGAGATACGCAGTATTTT. Translating gives CSTSGGSGDTQYF.

This clonotype was recorded a few times. The gene calls are TRBV6-2 or TRBV6-3 and TRBJ1-5, with D unresolved. Germline V CDR1 and CDR2: MNHEY, SVGEGT. The CDR3 is 12 residues long. V dropped 6 bases and J dropped 4 bases, with 7 bases sitting between them. The CDR3 nucleotides are TGTGCCAGCAGGCCCCAGAATCAGCCCCAGCATTTT. The encoded protein is CASRPQNQPQHF.

The gene calls are TRBV20-1 and TRBJ2-5; tentatively, D is TRBD2 (6 bases). The germline V gene encodes CDR1 DFQATT and CDR2 SNEGSKA (reference sequence). Trimming left V 5 bases short and J 4 bases short, with 23 bases between. The CDR3 spans 16 residues. CDR3 sequence (DNA): TGCAGTGCTCGGCGCGGGCGTAGCGGAGTCGGAGAGACCCAGTACTTC. Its protein product is CSARRGRSGVGETQYF.

This sequence joins TRBV7-2 and TRBJ2-2, with 8 bases aligning to TRBD1. This CDR3 is 17 amino acids long. Trimming at V came to 5 bases and at J to 6 bases, leaving 14 bases not matched to a gene. CDR1 and CDR2 (germline): SGHTA, FQGNSA. CDR3: CASSPRAKTGEAGELFF. DNA for the CDR3: TGTGCCAGCAGCCCCCGCGCCAAGACAGGGGAGGCCGGGGAGCTGTTTTTT.

This clonotype showed up just a few times. The chain couples TRBV6-1 to TRBJ2-1, with 12 bases lining up with TRBD2. This CDR3 spans 17 amino acids. Trimming cost V 2 bases and J 8 bases; bases outside gene matches: 10. Per germline, CDR1 MNHNS and CDR2 SASEGT. CDR3 sequence reads: CASSERVLAGGPYEQFF. The CDR3 DNA is TGTGCCAGCAGTGAACGCGTCCTAGCGGGGGGGCCCTATGAGCAGTTCTTC.

This clonotype was seen repeatedly, ten times or more. The rearrangement links TRBV7-2 to TRBJ2-7; D may correspond to TRBD1 or TRBD2 (5 bases each). Looked up from germline, CDR1 is SGHTA and CDR2 is FQGNSA. V was pared by 3 bases and J by 0 bases, with 9 bases between. The CDR3 is 14 residues long. DNA for the CDR3: TGTGCCAGCAGCTTTGGTGGGGGCTCCTACGAGCAGTACTTC. This sequence encodes CASSFGGGSYEQYF.

The chain is built from TRBV7-2 and TRBJ1-4; D remains unclear. Germline CDR1 and CDR2: SGHTA and FQGNSA. V was shortened by 0 bases and J by 8 bases, with 13 bases between the two germline ends. This CDR3 region has 15 residues. Here the CDR3 reads CASSLARVLGEKLFF. CDR3 DNA: TGTGCCAGCAGCTTAGCGCGGGTCCTGGGGGAAAAACTGTTTTTT.

A note on this clonotype: One end of the junction fails to match germline, which may point to a read error. This chain joins TRBV12-3 or TRBV12-4 and TRBJ2-5; TRBD2 might be the D (5 bases). This CDR3 is built from 10 residues. The CDR3 region is CGGSEETQYF. The DNA for the CDR3 is TGCGGCGGTAGCGAAGAGACCCAGTACTTC.

This clonotype was counted ten times or more. J is TRBJ2-5 and V is TRBV12-5; D remains ambiguous. CDR3 size: 13 residues. Germline V gene sequence: CDR1 LGHNT, CDR2 FRNRAP. The ends were cut back, 7 bases at V and 5 bases at J, with 14 bases in the middle. The chain's CDR3 is CASVPPGRETQYF. The CDR3, as DNA: TGTGCTAGTGTTCCCCCAGGACGGGAGACCCAGTACTTC.

The table lists this clonotype with many counts. The CDR3: CASSLGLLGETQYF. Written as DNA, the CDR3 is TGCGCCAGCAGCCTTGGACTGCTTGGAGAGACCCAGTACTTC. V and J are TRBV5-1 and TRBJ2-5; D might be TRBD2 (5 bases). Germline V gene data show CDR1 as SGHRS and CDR2 as YFSETQ. The CDR3 contains 14 residues. Deletions cut 4 bases from V and 4 bases from J, with 14 bases between. Full variable domain (missing parts from reference TRBV5-1 and TRBJ2-5): KAGVTQTPRYLIKTRGQQVTLSCSPISGHRSVSWYQQTPGQGLQFLFEYFSETQRNKGNFPGRFSGRQFSNSRSEMNVSTLELGDSALYLCASSLGLLGETQYFGPGTRLLVL.

This clonotype was detected ten times or more. This rearrangement joins TRBV29-1 to TRBJ2-1; the D gene could be TRBD1 or TRBD2 (5 bases each). Germline-derived CDR1 and CDR2 are SQVTM and ANQGSEA. Between the trimmed V and J ends, which lost 4 bases and 1 base, there was a span of 26 bases. There are 19 residues in the CDR3. The CDR3 nucleotides read TGCAGCGTTGCCCGAGACAGCCGGGGATATGGTAGTTCCTACAATGAGCAGTTCTTC. Translation: CSVARDSRGYGSSYNEQFF.

In its sample, this clonotype was seen many times. The V and J genes are TRBV7-2 and TRBJ2-3; D remains ambiguous. CDR1 and CDR2 (germline): SGHTA, FQGNSA. This CDR3 has 15 amino acids. With 1 base removed from V and 2 bases from J, the gap between germline ends came to 10 bases. The CDR3 DNA reads TGTGCCAGCAGCTTAGTACTACTCCCCACAGATACGCAGTATTTT. Residues: CASSLVLLPTDTQYF. The variable domain in full, with the rest retrieved from reference TRBV7-2 and TRBJ2-3, is GAGVSQSPSNKVTEKGKDVELRCDPISGHTALYWYRQSLGQGLEFLIYFQGNSAPDKSGLPSDRFSAERTGGSVSTLTIQRTQQEDSAVYLCASSLVLLPTDTQYFGPGTRLTVL.

The rearrangement links TRBV5-1 to TRBJ2-2; D is ambiguous. CDR3 length: 18 amino acids. CDR1 and CDR2 from the germline V gene are SGHRS and YFSETQ. The germline V and J ends were trimmed by 2 bases and 8 bases, with 25 bases remaining between them. The DNA of the CDR3 is TGCGCCAGCAGCTTCTCTAACCCCGGGTCCCCCGGTTTAGGGGAGCTGTTTTTT. Translation gives CASSFSNPGSPGLGELFF. Full variable domain (outside the CDR3, taken from reference TRBV5-1 and TRBJ2-2): KAGVTQTPRYLIKTRGQQVTLSCSPISGHRSVSWYQQTPGQGLQFLFEYFSETQRNKGNFPGRFSGRQFSNSRSEMNVSTLELGDSALYLCASSFSNPGSPGLGELFFGEGSRLTVL.

The chain couples TRBV7-2 to TRBJ1-1; D may be TRBD1 (5 bases). Trimming took off 3 bases at V and 7 bases at J, with 15 bases between the two ends. The germline V gene encodes CDR1 SGHTA and CDR2 FQGNSA. The CDR3 spans 14 residues. The CDR3 loop reads CASSFQGRSDEAFF. As DNA, the CDR3 is TGTGCCAGCAGCTTCCAGGGAAGGTCGGATGAAGCTTTCTTT.

The sample holds many counts of this clonotype. The chain links TRBV24-1 to TRBJ2-1; 8 bases line up with TRBD2. The V segment lost 4 bases and the J segment 1 base; nucleotides outside the gene matches: 5. The CDR3 has 16 amino acids. From germline, CDR1 is KGHDR and CDR2 SFDVKD. The DNA of the CDR3 is TGTGCCACCAGTGACCGTAGCGGGGAGTCCTACAATGAGCAGTTCTTC. This codes for CATSDRSGESYNEQFF.

At least ten counts were recorded for this clonotype. The rearrangement uses TRBV10-3 and TRBJ2-7, with 14 bases matching TRBD2. This CDR3 has 14 residues. After removal of 8 bases from V and 3 bases from J, the junction contained 3 bases not matched to a gene. Germline V gene lookup returns CDR1 ENHRY and CDR2 SYGVKD. The CDR3 nucleotides are TGTGCCATCGTTGGGACTAGCGGGAGCTACGAGCAGTACTTC. This codes for CAIVGTSGSYEQYF.

This chain uses TRBV12-3 or TRBV12-4 with TRBJ2-1; D possibly corresponds to TRBD2 (5 bases). The CDR3 loop spans 12 amino acids. V was shortened by 3 bases and J by 7 bases, with 7 bases between the two germline ends. As DNA, the CDR3 is TGTGCCAGCAGTTTGAGGGAGAATGAGCAGTTCTTC. Translated, it gives CASSLRENEQFF.